Listed below are T cell receptor beta chains from one sample, sequenced in a study of blood T cell repertoires in COVID-19. Measured with immunoSEQ multiplex PCR; TCRdb has only the in-frame clones, and not every one. This table holds 110,000 to 150,000 clones, over 70% found once. Material for sequencing was peripheral blood. The receptor source for this set is a man between 70 and 80 years old who had recovered from COVID-19. Each CDR3 is given with its conserved first and last residue. The D gene is left open where the match is weak. Clone size is given for some rows only: seen once, a few or many times, or a class if the clone is expanded.

j_gene	v_gene	d_gene	abundance	len	CDR3nt	CDR3aa
TRBJ2-7	TRBV29-1	.	.	13	TGCAGCGTTGAAGACGGTTATTCCTACGAGCAGTACTTC	CSVEDGYSYEQYF
TRBJ1-2	TRBV29-1	.	.	12	TGCAGCGGGGCGGCGGTGGGAGGAGGCTACACCTTC	CSGAAVGGGYTF
TRBJ1-2	TRBV27	.	.	16	TGTGCCAGCAGTTTATTTGGAGACGCAGCACGCTATGGCTACACCTTC	CASSLFGDAARYGYTF
TRBJ1-1	TRBV5-5	TRBD1	.	17	TGTGCCAGCAGCACAAGAGGACAGGGGCCTATGAACACTGAAGCTTTCTTT	CASSTRGQGPMNTEAFF
TRBJ2-7	TRBV7-9	TRBD2	few	18	TGTGCCAGCAGCTCGGGACTAGCGGGACTGCGCGGGCCTCTCGAGCAGTACTTC	CASSSGLAGLRGPLEQYF
TRBJ1-6	TRBV5-5	.	.	15	TGTGCCAGCAGCTTAGGCAGGTCCTATAATTCACCCCTCCACTTT	CASSLGRSYNSPLHF
TRBJ1-2	TRBV15	.	once	12	TGTGCCACCAGCAACCATCTCGGTGGCTACACCTTC	CATSNHLGGYTF
TRBJ2-2	TRBV5-1	.	few	15	TGCGCCAGCAGCTTGGCCCCAGGGCCCACCGGGGAGCTGTTTTTT	CASSLAPGPTGELFF
TRBJ1-2	TRBV5-4	.	.	14	TGTGCCAGCAGCCTCAGGGCCACAAACTATGGCTACACCTTC	CASSLRATNYGYTF
TRBJ2-1	TRBV5-1	TRBD2	.	16	TGCGCCAGCAGCTTGTGGTCGCGGGGGGGATACAATGAGCAGTTCTTC	CASSLWSRGGYNEQFF
TRBJ2-3	TRBV24-1	TRBD2	.	17	TGTGCCACCAGTGATCCGACTAGCGGGAAAAGCACAGATACGCAGTATTTT	CATSDPTSGKSTDTQYF
TRBJ2-2	TRBV5-8	TRBD2	.	17	TGTGCCAGCAGGCCTCTAGCGGGGAGATCGAACACCGGGGAGCTGTTTTTT	CASRPLAGRSNTGELFF
TRBJ2-3	TRBV11-2	TRBD2	few	15	TGTGCCAGCAGGAGAATAGCGGGGGGTGTGCTATGGCAGTATTTT	CASRRIAGGVLWQYF
TRBJ1-5	TRBV19	TRBD1	few	20	TGTGCCAGTAGTATAGATAGACGGACAGGGGGCTCGGGTAGCAATCAGCCCCAGCATTTT	CASSIDRRTGGSGSNQPQHF
TRBJ1-2	TRBV29-1	.	.	12	TGCAGCGTTGAAGGGCAGGACTATGGCTACACCTTC	CSVEGQDYGYTF
TRBJ1-6	TRBV5-1	TRBD1	.	15	TGCGCCAGCAGCTTGCGGACAGGGGGGAATTCACCCCTCCACTTT	CASSLRTGGNSPLHF
TRBJ1-4	TRBV4-2	.	.	15	TGTGCCAGCAGCCCGCGGCACGGTAATAATGAAAAACTGTTTTTT	CASSPRHGNNEKLFF
TRBJ2-2	TRBV5-1	TRBD2	.	16	TGCGCCAGCAGCTTGGCGGCTAGCGGGAGCACCGGGGAGCTGTTTTTT	CASSLAASGSTGELFF
TRBJ2-1	TRBV27	TRBD2	.	16	TGTGCCAGCAGTTCCCTTAGCGGGCTATTATACAATGAGCAGTTCTTC	CASSSLSGLLYNEQFF
TRBJ2-2	TRBV5-4	TRBD2	.	15	TGTGCCAGCAGCCGAAGCGGGAGAGGGTTGGGGGAGCTGTTTTTT	CASSRSGRGLGELFF
TRBJ1-1	TRBV5-1	.	.	13	TGCGCCAGCAGGGAGACAGTTAACACTGAAGCTTTCTTT	CASRETVNTEAFF
TRBJ1-5	TRBV27	TRBD1	.	14	TGTGCCAGCAGGACAGGGGCTAGCAATCAGCCCCAGCATTTT	CASRTGASNQPQHF
TRBJ2-5	TRBV4-1	.	.	17	TGCGCCAGCAGCCGCGAAGAAAGCACTGGGAGCCCGGGGACCCAGTACTTC	CASSREESTGSPGTQYF
TRBJ1-2	TRBV19	.	.	13	TGTGCCAGCGCCGGCCAGGGGATGGGTGGCTACACCTTC	CASAGQGMGGYTF
TRBJ2-4	TRBV19	TRBD1	.	20	TGTGCCAGTAGTATCTTTTTGGGACAGGTTCCTGGGAGGACCAAAAACATTCAGTACTTC	CASSIFLGQVPGRTKNIQYF
TRBJ2-1	TRBV6-1	TRBD1	.	13	TGTGCCAGCAGTAGCGACAGGGCGGGTGAGCAGTTCTTC	CASSSDRAGEQFF
TRBJ2-5	TRBV11-3	TRBD1	.	13	TGTGCCAGCAGCCCGACAGGGGGAGAGACCCAGTACTTC	CASSPTGGETQYF
TRBJ2-7	TRBV7-8	TRBD1	.	18	TGTGCCAGCAGCTTAGGAAGAAGACAGGGGTCTAACTCCTACGAGCAGTACTTC	CASSLGRRQGSNSYEQYF
TRBJ2-1	TRBV7-7	TRBD2	few	15	TGTGCCAGCAGCCTCCAACCGGGAGGCAACAATGAGCAGTTCTTC	CASSLQPGGNNEQFF
TRBJ1-5	TRBV5-1	TRBD1	.	15	TGCGCCAGCAGCCCGACCGGGACAGGGGATCAGCCCCAGCATTTT	CASSPTGTGDQPQHF
TRBJ1-2	TRBV18	.	.	16	TGTGCCAGCTCACCATCGCAGGGTGGTGGTAACTATGGCTACACCTTC	CASSPSQGGGNYGYTF
TRBJ2-5	TRBV29-1	TRBD2	.	16	TGCAGCACCCCGGGTTGGACTAGCGGGAGGGCAGAGACCCAGTACTTC	CSTPGWTSGRAETQYF
TRBJ2-3	TRBV18	TRBD2	.	15	TGTGCCAGCTCACAAACTAGCGGGAGAGGATATACGCAGTATTTT	CASSQTSGRGYTQYF
TRBJ2-2	TRBV5-1	TRBD2	.	17	TGCGCCAGCAGCCGGGCCGGGATAGCGGGGGGCACCGGGGAGCTGTTTTTT	CASSRAGIAGGTGELFF
TRBJ2-1	TRBV7-2	.	many	13	TGTGCCAGCAGCTGGGGCCCGGTCTACGAGCAGTTCTTC	CASSWGPVYEQFF
TRBJ1-1	TRBV18	.	.	14	TGTGCCAGCTCACCGCAGACAGGGAACACTGAAGCTTTCTTT	CASSPQTGNTEAFF
TRBJ2-7	TRBV10-1	.	once	14	TGCGCCAGCAGCCGGGACGGGGGCTCCTACGAGCAGTACTTC	CASSRDGGSYEQYF
TRBJ1-4	TRBV21-1	.	.	18	TGTGCCAGCAGCACCCGGACAGCGGGAGTGAGCGTAAGGGGAAAACTGTTTTTT	CASSTRTAGVSVRGKLFF
TRBJ2-3	TRBV7-9	.	.	15	TGTGCCAGCAGTCTAGGGCAGGGATTAACAGATACGCAGTATTTT	CASSLGQGLTDTQYF